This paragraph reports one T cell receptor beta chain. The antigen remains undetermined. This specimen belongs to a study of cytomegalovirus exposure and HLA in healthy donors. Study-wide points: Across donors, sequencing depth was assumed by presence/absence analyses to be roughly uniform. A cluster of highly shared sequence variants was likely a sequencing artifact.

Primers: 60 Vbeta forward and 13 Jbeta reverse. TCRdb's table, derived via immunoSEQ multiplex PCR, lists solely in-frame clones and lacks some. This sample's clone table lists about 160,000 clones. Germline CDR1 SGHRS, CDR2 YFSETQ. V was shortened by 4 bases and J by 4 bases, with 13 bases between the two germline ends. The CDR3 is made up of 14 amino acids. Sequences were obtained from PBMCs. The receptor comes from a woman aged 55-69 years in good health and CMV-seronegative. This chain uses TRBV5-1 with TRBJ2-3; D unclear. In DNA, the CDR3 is TGCGCCAGCAGCCCATGGCGGTCGCCAGATACGCAGTATTTT. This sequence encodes CASSPWRSPDTQYF.